This T cell receptor beta chain originates from a study of human T cells and chemical hapten exposure (dated by TCRdb to the early 2020s). Context from the whole study: For sensitization, 2% DPC in acetone was applied to a roughly 2 cm by roughly 2 cm area of upper inner arm skin. Patients additionally received weekly therapeutic DPC doses to the scalp throughout the approximately 22-week study period. Patch testing was performed on the upper back with Finn chambers containing 0.01% DPC, and the patch tests were scored after 6 days according to International Contact Dermatitis Research Group standards. The patient cohort, mostly female, included alopecia areata with under or over 50% scalp involvement, alopecia totalis and alopecia universalis. Libraries were pooled for sequencing, and per-sample TCR yields varied mainly because of small differences in library volumes within the pool. In alopecia patients, the study followed how the peripheral blood TCR repertoire changed in vivo over primary and secondary sensitization to diphenylcyclopropenone (DPC), a hapten. Blood samples were taken from patients before sensitization (week 0) and at 2, 6 and about 24 weeks after DPC sensitization. Approximately 28 alopecia patients gave blood for TCR sequencing at one to four time points (pre-sensitization, 2, 6 and 24 weeks).

About this clonotype itself: No cognate antigen has been identified for it. Per-nucleotide qualities are absent, and no much larger clonotype sits a single base away.

Study-wide conclusions, independent of this receptor: After repeated subsampling, changes were observed in the strength of the expansion versus patch-test correlation and in the threshold at which the correlation became significant. Significantly more large CDR3 similarity clusters were formed by expanded TCRs than by pre-sensitization or healthy control sets, consistent with antigen-driven responses. Because every patient had alopecia, a presumed autoimmune disease, the patients' immune response might differ from that of healthy individuals. Patch test score correlated positively with the number of PT1 expanded TCRs, reaching significance at thresholds 8, 16 and 32 but not at 4. No change with DPC sensitization was found in the number of TCRs above 1 in 1000 frequency, and no evidence of global repertoire structure alterations was found.

The CDR3 starts with the cysteine, ends with the phenylalanine, and has 13 residues. Only the CDR3 region is kept as DNA, spanning 39 bases read in frame from base 1. V lost 3 bases and J lost 5 bases; the stretch between them is 10 bases long. In the germline V gene (reference sequence), CDR1 corresponds to SEHNR and CDR2 to FQNEAQ. The sample's time point label, decoded: patch test 3, about 24 weeks after DPC sensitization. Sample treatment or condition, as interpreted from the label and publication: therapeutic diphenylcyclopropenone sensitization with weekly scalp DPC. At every patch-test visit, the blood draw took place before the patch test was put on. Patients were considered eligible if aged 18 to 70, diagnosed with alopecia and deemed suitable for DPC therapy, and patients were excluded if pregnant. Total RNA was extracted from unfractionated whole blood collected in Tempus Blood RNA tubes.

The library was generated by RACE. These reads were obtained on a NextSeq 500. During library preparation, unique molecular identifiers were attached to individual cDNA molecules so that TCRs could be counted in a quantitative, reproducible way. Each blood RNA sample was used to sequence both TCR alpha and TCR beta chains. In the original analysis: Samples had a median of roughly 91,000 TCRs, with a range from about 23,224 to 700,000. The Decombinator software suite was used to annotate V, J and CDR3 in the TCR reads. For the PS versus PT1 abundance plots, all samples were subsampled to the same number of TCRs (28,000). TCRs were defined as expanded if absent before sensitization and observed at least eight times at the 2-week time point. In-frame beta chains were kept once TCRdb had trimmed the public reads at Q25 with fastp and called clones with MiXCR. Merged by CDR3 protein, the rows form single entries marked with the most common genes and DNA. The V and J calls were determined by TCRdb, not by the authors. The sample has some 64,000 distinct CDR3 sequences on record, about 10% of them singletons. The ten biggest clones cover about 2% of the sample.

This sequence was found in a woman aged 25 to 39 with alopecia areata. Some clones in this sample may be carry-over from other donors' samples. The V and J genes are TRBV7-9 and TRBJ2-5, with the identity of the D gene unclear. The sequencing here drew on whole blood, taken in connection with sensitization to the hapten diphenylcyclopropenone (DPC). Read as DNA, the sequence is TGTGCCAGCAGCTTTAACCCTTTGGAGACCCAGTACTTC. Its coded protein is CASSFNPLETQYF.